The 7 T cell receptor beta chains below were found in one sample sequenced in a study of blood T cell repertoires in COVID-19. The protocol was immunoSEQ multiplex PCR, while the TCRdb copy is restricted to in-frame clones and leaves out a portion. The table records under 70,000 clones, more than 75% of them present only once. Sequencing input: peripheral blood. The receptors derive from a woman aged 55 to 70 with COVID-19, enrolled during active disease.

The chain links TRBV5-1 to TRBJ2-2; 10 bases align to TRBD2. Germline assignment: CDR1 SGHRS and CDR2 YFSETQ. This CDR3 contains 16 residues. J was trimmed by 4 bases and V by 0 bases; bases with no gene match: 3. CDR3 residues: CASSLGLAGVTGELFF. DNA of the CDR3: TGCGCCAGCAGCTTGGGGCTAGCGGGAGTCACCGGGGAGCTGTTTTTT.

In this sample, this clone is medium-sized. The chain has TRBV4-2 and TRBJ2-6; unclear D gene. The germline V gene encodes CDR1 LGHNA and CDR2 YNFKEQ. The V gene lost 1 base and the J gene lost 1 base, with 8 bases spanning the gap. This CDR3 has 16 amino acids. The CDR3 DNA is TGTGCCAGCAGCCAAGGGCAGGATTCTGGGGCCAACGTCCTGACTTTC. Its protein is CASSQGQDSGANVLTF.

The genes are TRBV9 and TRBJ2-7; 9 bases fit TRBD1. The CDR3 is made up of 15 amino acids. The ends lost 0 bases at V and 3 bases at J; junction bases unmatched: 4. Germline V lookup: CDR1 SGDLS, CDR2 YYNGEE. CDR3 in DNA: TGTGCCAGCAGCGTAGGAGGACAGGGGATCTACGAGCAGTACTTC. Translation: CASSVGGQGIYEQYF.

The J gene is TRBJ1-2, the V gene TRBV29-1, with D perhaps TRBD1 (6 bases). The CDR3 consists of 11 residues. Trimming cost V 8 bases and J 6 bases, with 13 bases left between them. Per germline, CDR1 SQVTM and CDR2 ANQGSEA. CDR3 coding DNA: TGCAGCTCCGGACAGAGCCATGGCTACACCTTC. Amino acids: CSSGQSHGYTF.

The chain combines TRBV11-2 with TRBJ2-7; 7 nucleotides line up with TRBD2. Trimming removed 0 bases from V and 3 bases from J; junction bases left unmatched: 11. The germline V gene encodes CDR1 SGHAT and CDR2 FQNNGV. There are 17 residues in the CDR3. The CDR3 is CASSLDPPSGVRYEQYF. DNA for the CDR3: TGTGCCAGCAGCTTAGATCCGCCCAGCGGGGTACGCTACGAGCAGTACTTC.

The rearrangement uses TRBV11-2 and TRBJ2-5, with D possibly being TRBD2 (5 bases). Between the trimmed V and J ends, which lost 5 bases and 4 bases, there was a span of 14 bases. Germline CDR1 reads SGHAT; CDR2 reads FQNNGV. The CDR3 runs 14 residues. This chain's CDR3 is CASSPLIGVETQYF. For the CDR3, the DNA is TGTGCCAGCAGCCCCCTCATCGGGGTAGAGACCCAGTACTTC.

About this clone itself: In the same sample, other DNA sequences code for this CDR3. The chain employs TRBV7-9 and TRBJ1-4; the D gene is possibly TRBD1 (6 bases). The CDR3 is 14 amino acids. Germline V lookup: CDR1 SEHNR, CDR2 FQNEAQ (reference sequence). The V gene lost 5 bases and the J gene lost 3 bases, with 10 bases spanning the gap. The CDR3 DNA reads TGTGCCAGCAGCAAGGGACAAGCTAATGAAAAACTGTTTTTT. Its translation is CASSKGQANEKLFF.